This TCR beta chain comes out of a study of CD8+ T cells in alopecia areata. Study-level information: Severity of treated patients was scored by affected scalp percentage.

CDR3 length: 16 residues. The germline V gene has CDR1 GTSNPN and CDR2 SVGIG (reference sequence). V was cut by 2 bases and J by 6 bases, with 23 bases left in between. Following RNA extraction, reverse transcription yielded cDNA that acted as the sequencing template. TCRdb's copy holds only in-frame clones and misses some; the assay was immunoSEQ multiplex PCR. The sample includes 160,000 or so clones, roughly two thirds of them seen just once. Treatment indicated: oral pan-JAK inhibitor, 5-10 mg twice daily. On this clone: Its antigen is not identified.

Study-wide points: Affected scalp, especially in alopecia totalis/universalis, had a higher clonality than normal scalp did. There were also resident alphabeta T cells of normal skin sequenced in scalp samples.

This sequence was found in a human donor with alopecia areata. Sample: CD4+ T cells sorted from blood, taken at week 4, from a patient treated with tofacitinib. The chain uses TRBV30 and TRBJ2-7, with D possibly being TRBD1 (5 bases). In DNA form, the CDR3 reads TGTGCCTGGAGTCCCTGGGGCAGTTCAGCCGACCTCGAGCAGTACTTC. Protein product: CAWSPWGSSADLEQYF.